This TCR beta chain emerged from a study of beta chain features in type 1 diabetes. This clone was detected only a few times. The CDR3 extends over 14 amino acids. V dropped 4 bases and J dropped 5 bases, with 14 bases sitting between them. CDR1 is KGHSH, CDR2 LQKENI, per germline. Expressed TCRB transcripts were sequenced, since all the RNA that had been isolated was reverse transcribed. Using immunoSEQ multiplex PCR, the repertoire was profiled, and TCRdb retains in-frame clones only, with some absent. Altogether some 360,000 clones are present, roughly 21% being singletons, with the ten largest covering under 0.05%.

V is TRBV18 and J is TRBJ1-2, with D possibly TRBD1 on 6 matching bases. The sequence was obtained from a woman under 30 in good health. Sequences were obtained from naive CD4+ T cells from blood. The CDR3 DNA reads TGTGCCAGCTCACTTACGAGGGGGATATATGGCTACACCTTC. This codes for CASSLTRGIYGYTF.